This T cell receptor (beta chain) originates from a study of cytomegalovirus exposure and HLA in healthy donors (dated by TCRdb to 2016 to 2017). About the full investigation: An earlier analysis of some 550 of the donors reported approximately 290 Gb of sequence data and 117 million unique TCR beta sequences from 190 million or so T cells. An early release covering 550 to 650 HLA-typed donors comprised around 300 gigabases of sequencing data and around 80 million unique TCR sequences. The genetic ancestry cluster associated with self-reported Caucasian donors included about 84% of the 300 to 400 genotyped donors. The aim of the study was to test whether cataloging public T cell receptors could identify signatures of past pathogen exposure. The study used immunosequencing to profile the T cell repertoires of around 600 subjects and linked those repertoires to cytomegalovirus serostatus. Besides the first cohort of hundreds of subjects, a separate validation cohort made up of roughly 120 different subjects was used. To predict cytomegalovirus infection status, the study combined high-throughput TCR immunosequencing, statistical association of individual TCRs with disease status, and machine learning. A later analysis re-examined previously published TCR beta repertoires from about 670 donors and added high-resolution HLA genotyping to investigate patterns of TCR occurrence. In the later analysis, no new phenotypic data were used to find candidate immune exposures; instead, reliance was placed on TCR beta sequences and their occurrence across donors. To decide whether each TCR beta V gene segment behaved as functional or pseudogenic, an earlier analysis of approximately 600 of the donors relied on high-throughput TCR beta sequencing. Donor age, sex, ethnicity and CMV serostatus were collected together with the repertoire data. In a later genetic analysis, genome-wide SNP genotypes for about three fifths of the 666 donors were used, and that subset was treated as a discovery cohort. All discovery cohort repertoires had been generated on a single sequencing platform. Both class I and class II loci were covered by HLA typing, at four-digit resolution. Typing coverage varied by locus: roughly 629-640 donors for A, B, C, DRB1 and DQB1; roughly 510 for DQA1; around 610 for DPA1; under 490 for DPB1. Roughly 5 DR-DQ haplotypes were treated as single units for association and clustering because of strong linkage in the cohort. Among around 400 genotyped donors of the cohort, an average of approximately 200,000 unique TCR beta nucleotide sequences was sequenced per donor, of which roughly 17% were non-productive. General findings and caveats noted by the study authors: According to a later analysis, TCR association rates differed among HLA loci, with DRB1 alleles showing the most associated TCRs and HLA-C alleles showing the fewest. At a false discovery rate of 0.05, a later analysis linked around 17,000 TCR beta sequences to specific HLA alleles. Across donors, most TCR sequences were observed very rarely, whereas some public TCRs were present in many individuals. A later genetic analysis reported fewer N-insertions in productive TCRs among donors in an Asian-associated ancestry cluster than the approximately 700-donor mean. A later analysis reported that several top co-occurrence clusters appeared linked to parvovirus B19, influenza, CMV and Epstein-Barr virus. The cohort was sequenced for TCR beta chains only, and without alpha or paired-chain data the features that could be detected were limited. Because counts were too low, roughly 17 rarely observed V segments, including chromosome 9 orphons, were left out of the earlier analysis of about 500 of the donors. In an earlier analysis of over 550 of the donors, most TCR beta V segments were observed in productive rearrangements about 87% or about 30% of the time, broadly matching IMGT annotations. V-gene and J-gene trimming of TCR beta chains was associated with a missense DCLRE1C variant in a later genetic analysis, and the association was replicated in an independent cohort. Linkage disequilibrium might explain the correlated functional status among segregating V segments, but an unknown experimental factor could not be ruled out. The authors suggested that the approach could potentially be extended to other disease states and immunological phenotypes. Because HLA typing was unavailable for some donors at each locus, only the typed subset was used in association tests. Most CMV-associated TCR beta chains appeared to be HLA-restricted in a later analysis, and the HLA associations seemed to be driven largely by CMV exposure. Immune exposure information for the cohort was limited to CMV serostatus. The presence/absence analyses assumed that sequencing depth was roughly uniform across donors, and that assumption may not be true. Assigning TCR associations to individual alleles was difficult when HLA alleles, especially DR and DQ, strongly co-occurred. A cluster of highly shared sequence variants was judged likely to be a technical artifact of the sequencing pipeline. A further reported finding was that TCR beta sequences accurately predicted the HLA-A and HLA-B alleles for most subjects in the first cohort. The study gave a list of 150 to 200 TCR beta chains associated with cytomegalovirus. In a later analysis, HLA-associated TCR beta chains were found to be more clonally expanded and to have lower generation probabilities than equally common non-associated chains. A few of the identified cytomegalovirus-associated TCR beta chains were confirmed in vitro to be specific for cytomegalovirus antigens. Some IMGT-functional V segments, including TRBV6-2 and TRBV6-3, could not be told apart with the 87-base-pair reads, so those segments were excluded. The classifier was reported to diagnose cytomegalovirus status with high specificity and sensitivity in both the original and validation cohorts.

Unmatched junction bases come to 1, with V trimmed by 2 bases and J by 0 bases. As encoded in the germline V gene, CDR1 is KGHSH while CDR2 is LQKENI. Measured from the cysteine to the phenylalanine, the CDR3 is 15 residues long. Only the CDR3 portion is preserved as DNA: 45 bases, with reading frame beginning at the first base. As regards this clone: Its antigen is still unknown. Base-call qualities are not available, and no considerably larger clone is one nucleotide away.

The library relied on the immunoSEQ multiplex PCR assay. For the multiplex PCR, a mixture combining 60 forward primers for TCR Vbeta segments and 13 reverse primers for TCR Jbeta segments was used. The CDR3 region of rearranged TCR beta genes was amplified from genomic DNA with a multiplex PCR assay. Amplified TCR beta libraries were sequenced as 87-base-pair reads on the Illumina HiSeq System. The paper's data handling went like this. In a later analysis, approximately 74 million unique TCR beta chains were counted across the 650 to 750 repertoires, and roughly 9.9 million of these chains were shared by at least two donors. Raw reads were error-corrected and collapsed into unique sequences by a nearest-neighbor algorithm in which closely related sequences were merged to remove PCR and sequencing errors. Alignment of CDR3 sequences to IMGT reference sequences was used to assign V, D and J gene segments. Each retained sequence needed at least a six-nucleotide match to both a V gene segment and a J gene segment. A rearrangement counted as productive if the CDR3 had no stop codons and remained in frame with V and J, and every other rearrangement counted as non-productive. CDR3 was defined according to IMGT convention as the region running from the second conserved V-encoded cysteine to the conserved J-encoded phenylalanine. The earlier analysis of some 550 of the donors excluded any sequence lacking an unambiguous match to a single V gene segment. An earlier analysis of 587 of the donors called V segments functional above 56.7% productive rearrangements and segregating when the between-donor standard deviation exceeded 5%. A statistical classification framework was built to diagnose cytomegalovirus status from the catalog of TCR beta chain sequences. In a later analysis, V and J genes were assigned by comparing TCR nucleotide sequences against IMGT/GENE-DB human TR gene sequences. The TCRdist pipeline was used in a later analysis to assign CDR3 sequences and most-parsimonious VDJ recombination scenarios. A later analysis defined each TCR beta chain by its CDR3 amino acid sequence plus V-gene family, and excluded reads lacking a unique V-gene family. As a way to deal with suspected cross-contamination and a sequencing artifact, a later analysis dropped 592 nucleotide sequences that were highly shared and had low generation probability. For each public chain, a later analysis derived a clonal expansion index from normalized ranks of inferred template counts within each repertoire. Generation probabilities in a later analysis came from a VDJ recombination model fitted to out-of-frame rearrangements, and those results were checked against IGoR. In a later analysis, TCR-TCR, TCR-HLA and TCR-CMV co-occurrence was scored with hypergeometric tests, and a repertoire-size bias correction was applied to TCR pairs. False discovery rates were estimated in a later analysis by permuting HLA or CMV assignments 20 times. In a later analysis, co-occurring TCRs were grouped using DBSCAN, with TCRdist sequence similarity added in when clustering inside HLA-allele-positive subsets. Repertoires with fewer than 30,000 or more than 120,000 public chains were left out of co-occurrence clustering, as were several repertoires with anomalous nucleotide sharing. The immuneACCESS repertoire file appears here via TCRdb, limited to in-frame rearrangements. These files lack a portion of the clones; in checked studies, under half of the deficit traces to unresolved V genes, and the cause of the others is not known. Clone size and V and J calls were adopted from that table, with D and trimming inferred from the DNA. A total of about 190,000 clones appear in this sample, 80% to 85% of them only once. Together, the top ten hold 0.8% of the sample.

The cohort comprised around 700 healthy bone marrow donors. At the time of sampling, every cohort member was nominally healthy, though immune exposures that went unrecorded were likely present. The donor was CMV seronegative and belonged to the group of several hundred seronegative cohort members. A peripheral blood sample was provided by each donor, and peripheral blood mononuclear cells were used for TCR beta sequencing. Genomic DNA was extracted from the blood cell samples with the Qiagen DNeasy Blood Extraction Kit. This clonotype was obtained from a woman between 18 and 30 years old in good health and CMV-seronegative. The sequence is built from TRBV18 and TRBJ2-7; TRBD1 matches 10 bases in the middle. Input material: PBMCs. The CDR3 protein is CASSPGTGDSYEQYF. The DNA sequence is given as TGTGCCAGCTCACCAGGGACAGGGGACTCCTACGAGCAGTACTTC.